The 8 T cell receptor beta chains below were found in one sample sequenced in a study of T cell responses to AZD1222 COVID-19 vaccine. The repertoire was sequenced with immunoSEQ multiplex PCR; TCRdb's copy has only in-frame clones and lacks some. The table includes some 100,000 clones, around 91% detected once. The sample in question was peripheral blood, obtained 28 days after the second AZD1222 dose. Receptor source: an adult who received the AZD1222 COVID-19 vaccine.

This clone is termed medium-sized (0.01 to 0.1%). V usage is TRBV19 and J usage is TRBJ1-6; D perhaps matches TRBD1 (6 bases). In germline, CDR1 is LNHDA, CDR2 SQIVND (reference sequence). Trimming cost V 6 bases and J 0 bases, with 12 bases left between them. There are 16 residues in the CDR3. The CDR3 DNA reads as TGTGCCAGTAGCCCCGACAGGAGCTCCTATAATTCACCCCTCCACTTT. Residues: CASSPDRSSYNSPLHF.

This clone showed up just once. The V and J genes are TRBV9 and TRBJ2-1; 8 nucleotides align to TRBD2. This CDR3 is built from 15 residues. J gave up 4 bases and V 2 bases, and 5 bases lay outside the gene matches. Germline assignment: CDR1 SGDLS and CDR2 YYNGEE. The CDR3 here is CASSVASGGYNEQFF. Written as DNA, the CDR3 is TGTGCCAGCAGCGTGGCCAGCGGGGGTTACAATGAGCAGTTCTTC.

The rearrangement links TRBV4-3 to TRBJ2-7; D is perhaps TRBD2 (5 bases). CDR1 and CDR2 (germline): LGHNA, YSLEER. V shed 4 bases and J shed 4 bases, with 14 bases lying between them. This CDR3 comprises 14 residues. The CDR3 loop reads CASSPMIGEYEQYF. Here the CDR3 DNA reads TGCGCCAGCAGCCCAATGATTGGGGAGTACGAGCAGTACTTC.

The chain uses TRBV27 and TRBJ2-1, with a tentative D call TRBD2 (5 bases). V gave up 1 base and J gave up 7 bases, with 11 bases separating them. Per germline, CDR1 MNHEY and CDR2 SMNVEV (reference sequence). The CDR3 has 14 residues. CDR3 amino acids: CASSLLRASNEQFF. Written as DNA, the CDR3 is TGTGCCAGCAGTTTATTGCGGGCGTCAAATGAGCAGTTCTTC.

This clone was counted a few times. The V and J genes are TRBV2 and TRBJ1-1, with D unresolved. Looked up from germline, CDR1 is SNHLY and CDR2 is FYNNEI. Between the trimmed V and J ends, which lost 9 bases and 0 bases, there was a span of 8 bases. The CDR3 length is 12 residues. The CDR3 DNA follows: TGTGCCAGTTTGTGGGTGAACACTGAAGCTTTCTTT. The encoded protein is CASLWVNTEAFF.

This chain links TRBV6-1 with TRBJ2-7; D may be TRBD1 (7 bases). The germline V gene has CDR1 MNHNS and CDR2 SASEGT. Trimming shortened V by 2 bases and J by 2 bases, and 13 bases separated the two germline ends. This CDR3 contains 15 residues. CDR3 amino acids: CASSESQGGAYEQYF. CDR3 sequence (DNA): TGTGCCAGCAGTGAATCCCAGGGGGGCGCCTACGAGCAGTACTTC.

This clone occurred a few times. The chain uses TRBV4-3 and TRBJ2-7, with TRBD1 matching over 9 bases. Germline CDR1 is LGHNA and CDR2 is YSLEER. The ends lost 4 bases at V and 3 bases at J; junction bases unmatched: 7. This CDR3 contains 15 residues. Written as DNA, the CDR3 is TGCGCCAGCAGCCCTAACCGGGACAGGGTCTACGAGCAGTACTTC. Its translation is CASSPNRDRVYEQYF.

The gene calls are TRBV30 and TRBJ2-3, with TRBD1 identical over 8 bases. V shed 0 bases, J shed 2 bases, and the junction held 4 bases outside the gene matches. The CDR3 is 15 residues long. CDR1 and CDR2 from the germline V gene are GTSNPN and SVGIG (reference sequence). In DNA, the CDR3 is TGTGCCTGGAGTGTAGGGCAGGGGGCCACAGATACGCAGTATTTT. Protein product: CAWSVGQGATDTQYF.